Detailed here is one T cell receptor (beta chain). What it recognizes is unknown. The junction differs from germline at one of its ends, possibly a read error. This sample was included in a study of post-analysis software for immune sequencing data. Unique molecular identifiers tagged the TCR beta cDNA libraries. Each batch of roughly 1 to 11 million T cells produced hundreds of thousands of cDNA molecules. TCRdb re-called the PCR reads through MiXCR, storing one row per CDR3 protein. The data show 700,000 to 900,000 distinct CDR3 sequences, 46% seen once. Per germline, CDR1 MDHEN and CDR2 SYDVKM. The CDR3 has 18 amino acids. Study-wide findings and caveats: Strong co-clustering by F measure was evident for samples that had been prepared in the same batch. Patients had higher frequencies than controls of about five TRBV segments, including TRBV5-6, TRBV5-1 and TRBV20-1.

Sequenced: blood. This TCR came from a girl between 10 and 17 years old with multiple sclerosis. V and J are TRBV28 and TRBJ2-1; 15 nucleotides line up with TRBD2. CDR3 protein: CASNLSGTSGRFIDEQFF. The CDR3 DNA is TGTGCCAGCAATTTATCCGGGACTAGCGGGAGGTTCATAGATGAGCAGTTCTTC.